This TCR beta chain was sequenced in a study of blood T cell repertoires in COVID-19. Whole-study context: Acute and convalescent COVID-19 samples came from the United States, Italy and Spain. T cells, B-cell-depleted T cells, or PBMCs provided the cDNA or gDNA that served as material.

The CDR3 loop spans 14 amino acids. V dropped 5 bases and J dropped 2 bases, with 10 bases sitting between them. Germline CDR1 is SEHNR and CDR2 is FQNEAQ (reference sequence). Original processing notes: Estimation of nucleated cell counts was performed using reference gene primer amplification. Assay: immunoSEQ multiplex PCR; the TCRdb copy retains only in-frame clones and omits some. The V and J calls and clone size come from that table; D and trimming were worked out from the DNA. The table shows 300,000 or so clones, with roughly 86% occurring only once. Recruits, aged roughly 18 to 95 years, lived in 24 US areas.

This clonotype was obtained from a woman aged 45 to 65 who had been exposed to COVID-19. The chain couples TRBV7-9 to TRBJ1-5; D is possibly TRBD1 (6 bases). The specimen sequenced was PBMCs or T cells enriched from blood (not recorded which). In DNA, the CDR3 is TGTGCCAGCAGCAAGGGGGTGGGCAATCAGCCCCAGCATTTT. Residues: CASSKGVGNQPQHF.